Following are 9 T cell receptor beta chains from one sample sequenced in a study of blood T cell repertoires in COVID-19. Profiling relied on immunoSEQ multiplex PCR, and the TCRdb table lists in-frame clones only, not all of them. This sample yields 180,000 or so clones, of which around 85% are seen a single time; 9.8% belongs to the top ten. Sequenced material: peripheral blood. All receptors come from a woman older than 75 with acute or convalescent COVID-19.

The rearrangement links TRBV5-6 to TRBJ1-6; D call uncertain. The CDR3 is 15 residues long. V lost 0 bases and J 4 bases, leaving 8 bases between the germline ends. The germline CDR1 and CDR2 sequences are SGHDT and YYEEEE. The CDR3 spells CASSLEAAYNSPLHF. The CDR3 nucleotides read TGTGCCAGCAGCTTGGAGGCAGCGTATAATTCACCCCTCCACTTT. The full variable domain, rest sourced from reference TRBV5-6 and TRBJ1-6, is DAGVTQSPTHLIKTRGQQVTLRCSPKSGHDTVSWYQQALGQGPQFIFQYYEEEERQRGNFPDRFSGHQFPNYSSELNVNALLLGDSALYLCASSLEAAYNSPLHFGNGTRLTVT.

This chain links TRBV7-2 with TRBJ2-7, with D hard to call. The CDR3 length is 15 residues. CDR1 is SGHTA and CDR2 is FQGNSA in the germline V gene. The V end lost 1 base, the J end lost 2 bases, and 12 bases lay between the germline ends. The CDR3 spells CASSLELGRPYEQYF. As DNA, the CDR3 is TGTGCCAGCAGCTTAGAACTGGGCAGACCCTACGAGCAGTACTTC.

The chain couples TRBV4-1 to TRBJ2-1; 12 bases agree with TRBD2. The ends lost 7 bases at V and 8 bases at J; junction bases unmatched: 9. The CDR3 is 15 amino acids. Germline CDR1 is MGHRA and CDR2 is YSYEKL. For the CDR3, the DNA is TGCGCCAGCACCATACTAGCGGGAGGTATCGATGAGCAGTTCTTC. Translated, it gives CASTILAGGIDEQFF.

The chain joins TRBV11-2 to TRBJ2-3; D is perhaps TRBD2 (6 bases). V was cut by 3 bases and J by 5 bases, with 18 bases left in between. CDR3 length: 16 amino acids. Germline V lookup: CDR1 SGHAT, CDR2 FQNNGV. The CDR3 nucleotides read TGTGCCAGCAGCTTTAGGAGGGTAGCGGCGCGAGATACGCAGTATTTT. Its translation: CASSFRRVAARDTQYF. The full variable domain, rest sourced from reference TRBV11-2 and TRBJ2-3, is EAGVAQSPRYKIIEKRQSVAFWCNPISGHATLYWYQQILGQGPKLLIQFQNNGVVDDSQLPKDRFSAERLKGVDSTLKIQPAKLEDSAVYLCASSFRRVAARDTQYFGPGTRLTVL.

This chain links TRBV5-1 with TRBJ2-2; 9 nucleotides match TRBD2. Germline V gene data show CDR1 as SGHRS and CDR2 as YFSETQ. Trimming at V came to 0 bases and at J to 7 bases, leaving 4 bases not matched to a gene. This CDR3 has 15 amino acids. This chain's CDR3 is CASSLAGSGSGELFF. In DNA form, the CDR3 reads TGCGCCAGCAGCTTGGCAGGTAGCGGGAGCGGGGAGCTGTTTTTT.

The chain carries TRBV3-1 (or the pseudogene TRBV3-2) and TRBJ2-1; possibly TRBD2 for D (6 bases). The CDR3 is 17 amino acids. Trimming pared 1 base from V and 0 bases from J, leaving 13 bases between. Germline CDR1 and CDR2: LGHDT and YNNKEL (reference sequence). Here the CDR3 reads CASSQVDGGSSYNEQFF. The CDR3 DNA is TGTGCCAGCAGCCAAGTTGACGGGGGTAGCTCCTACAATGAGCAGTTCTTC.

In this sample, this clone turned up once. The CDR3 coding sequence is TGCAGCGTCACGGGGAGCTCCTACGAGCAGTACTTC. Protein sequence: CSVTGSSYEQYF. The chain couples TRBV29-1 to TRBJ2-7; possibly TRBD2 for D (5 bases). The V and J ends lost 6 bases and 0 bases respectively, with 9 bases between them. Germline lookup yields CDR1 SQVTM and CDR2 ANQGSEA. This CDR3 spans 12 amino acids.

In regard to this clone: Distinct nucleotide sequences in the sample also encode this CDR3. The rearrangement uses TRBV5-4 and TRBJ1-4; 8 nucleotides match TRBD1. CDR1 and CDR2 (germline): SGHNT, YYREEE (reference sequence). The CDR3 consists of 15 residues. J lost 2 bases, V lost 3 bases, and 3 bases had no gene match. The CDR3: CASSSTGGTNEKLFF. The CDR3 DNA sequence: TGTGCCAGCAGCTCCACAGGGGGTACTAATGAAAAACTGTTTTTT. The whole variable domain, remainder taken from reference TRBV5-4 and TRBJ1-4, is ETGVTQSPTHLIKTRGQQVTLRCSSQSGHNTVSWYQQALGQGPQFIFQYYREEENGRGNFPPRFSGLQFPNYSSELNVNALELDDSALYLCASSSTGGTNEKLFFGSGTQLSVL.

This chain links TRBV5-1 with TRBJ2-1; 7 positions match TRBD1. The CDR3 consists of 16 residues. Per germline, CDR1 SGHRS and CDR2 YFSETQ. The V gene end was trimmed by 0 bases and the J gene end by 0 bases; junction bases not matched to a gene: 3. CDR3 bases: TGCGCCAGCAGCTTGGAAGGGGGCAACTCCTACAATGAGCAGTTCTTC. It translates to CASSLEGGNSYNEQFF.